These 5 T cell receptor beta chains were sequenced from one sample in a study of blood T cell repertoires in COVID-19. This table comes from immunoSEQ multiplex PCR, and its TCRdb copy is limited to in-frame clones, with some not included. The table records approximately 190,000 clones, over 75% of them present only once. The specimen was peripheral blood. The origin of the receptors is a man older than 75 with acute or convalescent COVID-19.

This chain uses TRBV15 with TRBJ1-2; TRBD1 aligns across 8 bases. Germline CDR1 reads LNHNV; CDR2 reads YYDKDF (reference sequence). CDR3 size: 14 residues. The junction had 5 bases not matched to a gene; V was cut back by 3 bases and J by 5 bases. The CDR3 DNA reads TGTGCCACCAGCAGTGGGGACAGGCTGTATGGCTACACCTTC. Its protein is CATSSGDRLYGYTF.

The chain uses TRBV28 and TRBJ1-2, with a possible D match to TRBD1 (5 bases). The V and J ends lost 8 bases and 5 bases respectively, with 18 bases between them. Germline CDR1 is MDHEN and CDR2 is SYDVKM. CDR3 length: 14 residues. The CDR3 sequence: CASRLGGTAYGYTF. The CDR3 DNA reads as TGTGCCAGCCGCTTGGGAGGGACCGCGTATGGCTACACCTTC.

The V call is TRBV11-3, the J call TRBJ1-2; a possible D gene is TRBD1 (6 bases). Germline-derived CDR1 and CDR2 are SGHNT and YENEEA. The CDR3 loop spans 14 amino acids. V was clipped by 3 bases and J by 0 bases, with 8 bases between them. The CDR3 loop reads CASSLDRANYGYTF. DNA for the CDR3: TGTGCCAGCAGCTTGGACAGAGCTAACTATGGCTACACCTTC.

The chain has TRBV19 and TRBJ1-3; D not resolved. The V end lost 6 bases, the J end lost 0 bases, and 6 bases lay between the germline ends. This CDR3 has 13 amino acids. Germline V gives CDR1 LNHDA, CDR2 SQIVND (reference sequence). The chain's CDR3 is CASSELSGNTIYF. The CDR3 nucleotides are TGTGCCAGTAGCGAGCTCTCTGGAAACACCATATATTTT.

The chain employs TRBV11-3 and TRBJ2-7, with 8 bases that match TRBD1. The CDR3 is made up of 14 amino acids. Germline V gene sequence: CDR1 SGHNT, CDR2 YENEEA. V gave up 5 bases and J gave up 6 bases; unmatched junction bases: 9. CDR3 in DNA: TGTGCCAGCAGCCCCCGGACAGGGCGTTGCGAGCAGTACGTC. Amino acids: CASSPRTGRCEQYV.